This T cell receptor beta chain was recorded in a study of Ad26.COV2.S vaccination and SARS-CoV-2 variants listed by TCRdb under 2021. Some background on the complete study: Vaccine-arm donors came from COV1001, a multicentre, randomized, double-blind, placebo-controlled phase I-IIa trial of Ad26.COV2.S in healthy adults. Ad26.COV2.S was given intramuscularly at 5x10^10 or 1x10^11 viral particles, as a single shot or as two shots 56 days apart. TCRbeta repertoire sequencing served as the tool for gauging how specific and how broad the SARS-CoV-2-reactive T cell receptors were following Ad26.COV2.S vaccination. The TCR-sequenced set comprised approximately 30 samples: around 20 Ad26.COV2.S vaccine recipients, 5 placebo recipients and 8 SARS-CoV-2 convalescent individuals. Trial participants were randomized into five groups of five, in which low-dose or high-dose Ad26.COV2.S was given once or twice, or placebo was given on both occasions. Throughout the experiments and outcome assessment, investigators stayed blinded to trial group allocation. Overall study outcomes, separate from this receptor: Vaccine and placebo recipients had similar non-spike TCR breadth, a finding consistent with the vaccine containing only spike. The authors noted that total T cell responses may have been underestimated by the TCR breadth and depth analyses. After vaccination, substantial breadth of spike-specific CD8+ and CD4+ T cell responses was reported. Comparing responses between vaccine doses or regimens was not something the study was powered to do. Higher spike-specific TCR breadth was observed in Ad26.COV2.S recipients than in placebo recipients (P = 0.0014).

The immunoSEQ Assay was used to sequence TCRbeta CDR3 regions. After extraction, genomic DNA underwent amplification by bias-controlled multiplex PCR, followed by high-throughput sequencing. The source study handled its data this way. To quantify the absolute abundance of every unique TCRbeta CDR3 region, sequences were collapsed and filtered. T cell fraction was estimated by normalization of TCRbeta template counts to usable DNA, with usable DNA being measured through amplification of reference genes present in all nucleated cells. Repertoire TCRs were annotated as SARS-CoV-2-specific by exact matching of V gene, CDR3 amino acid sequence and J gene to a known reactive TCR set. The reference SARS-CoV-2 TCR set was derived from MIRA and filtered for enrichment in COVID-19-positive ImmuneCODE repertoires, a step that removed public or cross-reactive TCRs. Using the MIRA antigens, annotated TCRs were further analysed by specific ORF or by position within an ORF. Depth was the summed frequency of annotated unique rearrangements, while breadth was defined as annotated unique rearrangements over total unique productive rearrangements. Two-sided Wilcoxon rank-sum tests were used to compare TCR breadth between groups. TCRdb limited this immuneACCESS table to in-frame rearrangements with V and J called. A share of clones is missing; checked studies link under half to unresolved V genes, and the rest is unexplained. The V and J calls and clone size come from that table; D and trimming were worked out from the DNA. Across this sample there are roughly 460,000 clones, with roughly nine tenths seen only once. Under 2% of the sample is taken by the ten largest.

In the paper's terms, the treatment or condition label means: around 19 received Ad26.COV2.S at low or high dose, single or two shots; several received placebo; per-sample allocation not given. For vaccine and placebo recipients, repertoires were sequenced using samples collected on day 63 after the first injection. Between 29 July and 7 August 2020, Cohort 1b enrolled around 25 adults aged 18-55 years at one site in Boston, USA. Ad26.COV2.S was a replication-incompetent adenovirus type 26 vector expressing a prefusion-stabilized SARS-CoV-2 spike protein from the original Wuhan strain. A remark on this clone: Its cognate antigen has yet to be identified. Qualities for individual bases were not recorded, and no much larger clone is one base off.

The germline V gene yields SGHTA for CDR1 and FQGNSA for CDR2. Spanning cysteine to phenylalanine, the CDR3 consists of 14 amino acids. Just CDR3 DNA is preserved here, 42 bases in frame from base 1. Between the V and J ends, shortened by 1 base and 8 bases respectively, the junction contains 14 bases. The rearranged segments are TRBV7-2 and TRBJ1-2; a tentative D match to TRBD1 spans 5 bases. The clonotype comes from a person between 18 and 65 years old who received the Ad26.COV2.S COVID-19 vaccine or a placebo. Sequencing used peripheral blood, obtained in a trial of Ad26.COV2.S vaccine versus placebo. CDR3 region: CASSLVGVGGGYTF. The DNA is as follows: TGTGCCAGCAGCTTAGTAGGGGTGGGAGGCGGCTACACCTTC.